These 21 T cell receptor beta chains originate from one sample sequenced in a study of blood T cell repertoires in COVID-19. Method: immunoSEQ multiplex PCR; TCRdb's copy keeps in-frame clones and lacks some. The sample contains some 200,000 clones, roughly 84% of which appear only once. The sequenced sample consisted of peripheral blood. The receptors were sampled from a woman aged 60 to 75 with acute or convalescent COVID-19.

The rearrangement links TRBV5-6 to TRBJ1-1; D is undetermined. CDR3 size: 14 residues. Germline CDR1 SGHDT, CDR2 YYEEEE. The V end was cut by 0 bases, the J end by 0 bases, with 6 bases between. CDR3 in amino acids: CASSLARMNTEAFF. In nucleotides, the CDR3 is TGTGCCAGCAGCTTGGCGCGTATGAACACTGAAGCTTTCTTT.

CDR3 DNA: TGTGCCAGTAGCCTCATGGGACTAGCGGGGGGAGATACGCAGTATTTT. Translated: CASSLMGLAGGDTQYF. The rearrangement uses TRBV19 and TRBJ2-3; 15 nucleotides match TRBD2. V trimming: 6 bases; J trimming: 5 bases; junction bases outside the gene matches: 6. The CDR3 is made up of 16 amino acids. Per germline, CDR1 LNHDA and CDR2 SQIVND (reference sequence). Based on the CDR3 plus reference TRBV19 and TRBJ2-3, the full variable domain is DGGITQSPKYLFRKEGQNVTLSCEQNLNHDAMYWYRQDPGQGLRLIYYSQIVNDFQKGDIAEGYSVSREKKESFPLTVTSAQKNPTAFYLCASSLMGLAGGDTQYFGPGTRLTVL.

The V gene is TRBV5-4, the J gene TRBJ1-1; 7 nucleotides match TRBD1. This CDR3 spans 13 amino acids. The junction had 5 bases not matched to a gene; V was cut back by 3 bases and J by 6 bases. Germline-derived CDR1 and CDR2 are SGHNT and YYREEE (reference sequence). The CDR3 nucleotides read TGTGCCAGCAGCTCAACAGGGGCGGCTGAAGCTTTCTTT. Its translation: CASSSTGAAEAFF.

The genes are TRBV29-1 and TRBJ2-1, with 7 bases that match TRBD2. Looked up from germline, CDR1 is SQVTM and CDR2 is ANQGSEA. CDR3 length: 15 residues. V shed 3 bases, J shed 7 bases, and the junction held 12 bases outside the gene matches. As DNA, the CDR3 is TGCAGCGTTGATACTAGCGAGGGCGCCGTTAATGAGCAGTTCTTC. Encoded protein: CSVDTSEGAVNEQFF.

This clone came up a few times. The chain couples TRBV2 to TRBJ1-2, with D perhaps TRBD1 (5 bases). V lost 4 bases to trimming and J lost 5 bases, with 14 bases between them. Germline CDR1 SNHLY, CDR2 FYNNEI. The CDR3 consists of 14 residues. CDR3 DNA sequence: TGTGCCAGCAGTGCCCAACAGGTTTCTTATGGCTACACCTTC. Protein product: CASSAQQVSYGYTF.

The V and J genes are TRBV7-8 and TRBJ2-3; D gene ambiguous. Germline loops: CDR1 SGHVS, CDR2 FQNEAQ. The CDR3 consists of 16 residues. V lost 0 bases, J lost 0 bases, and 10 bases lay in between. The CDR3 DNA is TGTGCCAGCAGCTTAGCCAACACCCATAGCACAGATACGCAGTATTTT. Translated: CASSLANTHSTDTQYF.

CDR3 sequence: CASSLAGIEGYRTEAFF. For the CDR3, the DNA is TGCGCCAGCAGCTTGGCCGGTATAGAGGGATATCGGACTGAAGCTTTCTTT. This chain uses TRBV5-1 with TRBJ1-1, with D hard to call. CDR3 length equals 17 residues. The V end lost 0 bases, the J end lost 5 bases, and 20 bases lay between the germline ends. CDR1 SGHRS and CDR2 YFSETQ come from the germline V gene.

The rearrangement joins TRBV30 to TRBJ1-4; D is perhaps TRBD1 (6 bases). CDR3 size: 12 residues. CDR1 is GTSNPN and CDR2 is SVGIG in the germline V gene (reference sequence). V gave up 2 bases and J gave up 17 bases, with 18 bases separating them. CDR3 nucleotide sequence: TGTGCCTGGAGTCCCCAAACAGGGCCGCTTTTTTTT. It specifies CAWSPQTGPLFF.

The V call is TRBV9, the J call TRBJ1-4; D unclear. The CDR3 is made up of 14 amino acids. Germline loops: CDR1 SGDLS, CDR2 YYNGEE. V was trimmed by 4 bases and J by 2 bases, leaving 9 bases between them. CDR3 sequence reads: CASSPGNTNEKLFF. The CDR3 region has the DNA TGTGCCAGCAGCCCCGGGAATACTAATGAAAAACTGTTTTTT.

Notes on this clone: Distinct nucleotide sequences in the sample also encode this CDR3. The chain uses TRBV19 and TRBJ2-3; TRBD2 aligns across 13 bases. J was trimmed by 2 bases and V by 5 bases; bases with no gene match: 4. CDR1 and CDR2 (germline): LNHDA, SQIVND (reference sequence). The CDR3 spans 16 residues. The CDR3 loop reads CASSSGLAGTTDTQYF. CDR3 bases: TGTGCCAGTAGTTCGGGACTAGCGGGGACCACAGATACGCAGTATTTT.

The CDR3 region has the DNA TGCAGCGTTGGAGCGGACAGGACCGGGGAGCTGTTTTTT. It encodes CSVGADRTGELFF. The chain recombines TRBV29-1 with TRBJ2-2, with 7 bases aligning to TRBD1. V was clipped by 4 bases and J by 5 bases; unmatched bases: 4. CDR3 size: 13 residues. Germline lookup yields CDR1 SQVTM and CDR2 ANQGSEA.

Concerning this clone itself: The sample has other DNA sequences that encode this CDR3 too. This chain's CDR3 is CASSSGLYGYTF. In DNA, the CDR3 is TGTGCCAGCAGTTCCGGTCTCTATGGCTACACCTTC. J is TRBJ1-2 and V is TRBV12-3 or TRBV12-4; D call uncertain. Trimming took 4 bases from V and 4 from J, leaving 7 bases between them. The length of the CDR3 is 12 residues.

V gene TRBV27 combines with J gene TRBJ2-3; 8 bases are a match to TRBD2. With V trimmed by 2 bases and J by 3 bases, 4 bases remained unmatched. From germline, CDR1 is MNHEY and CDR2 SMNVEV (reference sequence). CDR3 length: 15 amino acids. CDR3 amino acids: CASSLLGGVTDTQYF. In DNA, the CDR3 is TGTGCCAGCAGTTTACTCGGGGGGGTGACAGATACGCAGTATTTT.

This chain joins TRBV6-6 and TRBJ1-1, with 9 nucleotides matching TRBD1. Per germline, CDR1 MNHNY and CDR2 SVGAGI (reference sequence). V was clipped by 7 bases and J by 7 bases; unmatched bases: 13. The CDR3 covers 15 residues. The CDR3 bases are TGTGCCAGCAACGAGCCGGGACAGGGTGGTTTTGAAGCTTTCTTT. It translates to CASNEPGQGGFEAFF.

The CDR3, as DNA: TGTGCCAGCAGTCCGGACAGGGGAAATTCACCCCTCCACTTT. This encodes CASSPDRGNSPLHF. The gene calls are TRBV2 and TRBJ1-6; TRBD1 agrees at 9 bases. V lost 5 bases and J lost 7; bases outside the gene matches: 3. The CDR3 contains 14 residues. Germline V gene data show CDR1 as SNHLY and CDR2 as FYNNEI. Based on the CDR3 plus reference TRBV2 and TRBJ1-6, the full variable domain is EPEVTQTPSHQVTQMGQEVILRCVPISNHLYFYWYRQILGQKVEFLVSFYNNEISEKSEIFDDQFSVERPDGSNFTLKIRSTKLEDSAMYFCASSPDRGNSPLHFGNGTRLTVT.

The chain is built from TRBV5-8 and TRBJ1-3; D possibly corresponds to TRBD1 (6 bases). Trimming cost V 4 bases and J 0 bases, with 14 bases left between them. From germline, CDR1 is SGHTS and CDR2 YDEGEE. This CDR3 has 16 residues. CDR3 sequence: CASSERDTYSGNTIYF. The DNA for the CDR3 is TGTGCCAGCAGCGAGCGGGACACTTACTCTGGAAACACCATATATTTT.

J is TRBJ1-2 and V is TRBV25-1, with D uncertain. The V gene's germline CDR1 is MGHDK and CDR2 SYGVNS. The CDR3 has 11 residues. Trimming took off 7 bases at V and 5 bases at J, with 8 bases between the two ends. CDR3 region: CASMGGYGYTF. For the CDR3, the DNA is TGTGCCAGCATGGGAGGGTATGGCTACACCTTC.

The rearrangement joins TRBV5-4 to TRBJ2-2, with D tentatively TRBD1 (6 bases). V was trimmed by 1 base and J by 0 bases, leaving 10 bases between them. The CDR3 is made up of 16 amino acids. CDR1 SGHNT and CDR2 YYREEE come from the germline V gene (reference sequence). Here the CDR3 reads CASSLPDSANTGELFF. CDR3 bases: TGTGCCAGCAGCTTGCCGGACAGTGCGAACACCGGGGAGCTGTTTTTT.

The rearrangement links TRBV6-1 to TRBJ1-2; 7 nucleotides align to TRBD1. V lost 0 bases and J lost 6; bases outside the gene matches: 10. In germline, CDR1 is MNHNS, CDR2 SASEGT. The CDR3 consists of 16 residues. CDR3 sequence reads: CASSEALLGGADGYTF. The CDR3 bases are TGTGCCAGCAGTGAAGCGTTACTAGGGGGCGCGGATGGCTACACCTTC.

V gene TRBV11-2 combines with J gene TRBJ2-1, with 11 nucleotides matching TRBD2. The CDR3 is 18 residues long. V dropped 4 bases and J dropped 0; count of bases not matched to a gene: 8. Germline V CDR1 and CDR2: SGHAT, FQNNGV. The chain's CDR3 is CASSSGTSGQFSYNEQFF. In DNA form, the CDR3 reads TGTGCCAGCAGCTCCGGGACTAGCGGTCAATTCTCCTACAATGAGCAGTTCTTC.

This clone turned up a few times. The rearrangement links TRBV7-2 to TRBJ1-2, with D hard to call. V gave up 2 bases and J gave up 3 bases, with 16 bases separating them. The germline CDR1 and CDR2 sequences are SGHTA and FQGNSA. The CDR3 has 16 residues. In nucleotides, the CDR3 is TGTGCCAGCAGCTTAAACCCAGTGGGCACCTACTATGGCTACACCTTC. Residues: CASSLNPVGTYYGYTF. Full variable domain (rest looked up from reference TRBV7-2 and TRBJ1-2): GAGVSQSPSNKVTEKGKDVELRCDPISGHTALYWYRQSLGQGLEFLIYFQGNSAPDKSGLPSDRFSAERTGGSVSTLTIQRTQQEDSAVYLCASSLNPVGTYYGYTFGSGTRLTVV.